This TCR beta chain was documented in a study of T cell clonality in common variable immunodeficiency. Study-wide findings and caveats: T cell subpopulation sequencing would be needed to explain CVID clonality. Links between repertoire features and CVID complications were heterogeneity-limited. CVID subjects shared fewer TCRbeta clones than healthy controls did.

Patients and controls were mostly of Caucasian heritage. This clone was picked up many times. Its antigen is still unknown. Sequenced by immunoSEQ multiplex PCR; TCRdb stores in-frame clones only, minus some. In total the sample includes approximately 30,000 clones, none of them seen once. The sample comprised peripheral blood mononuclear cells. This sequence was found in a person between 18 and 75 years old in good health.

CDR3 in amino acids: CASSHRDRNYGYTF. The DNA read from the CDR3 is TGTGCCAGCAGTCACCGGGACAGAAACTATGGC. The chain combines TRBV12-3 or TRBV12-4 with TRBJ1-2, with 7 bases aligning to TRBD1. The read ends 3 residues early relative to the CDR3; the germline J gene fills the gap. The CDR3 has 14 amino acids. The V segment lost 5 bases and the J segment 2 bases; nucleotides outside the gene matches: 5.